Below, one T cell receptor beta chain is given with its context. Repertoires were generated with immunoSEQ multiplex PCR, while TCRdb's copy carries only in-frame clones and drops some. The table shows 90,000 to 120,000 clones, with about three quarters occurring only once. The sample comes from a study of blood T cell repertoires in COVID-19. The overall study: Donors in the United States, Italy and Spain gave samples during acute or convalescent COVID-19.

With V trimmed by 3 bases and J by 5 bases, 3 bases remained unmatched. The CDR3 runs to 14 residues. The germline gives CDR1 KGHSH, CDR2 LQKENI. This sequence joins TRBV18 and TRBJ2-1; 8 bases match TRBD2. The source is a woman aged 40 to 50 with acute or convalescent COVID-19. The sequenced material came from peripheral blood. The CDR3 nucleotides read TGTGCCAGCTCACCGGGACTAGGAGACAATGAGCAGTTCTTC. Amino acids: CASSPGLGDNEQFF.